This TCR beta chain was profiled in a study of early T cells in non-severe SARS-CoV-2 infection. This clonotype came up many times. MiXCR, applied by TCRdb to the 5' RACE reads, yields one record per CDR3 protein. The profile shows roughly 40,000 distinct CDR3 sequences, roughly 7% of them singletons. The sequencing input was whole blood. The sequence was collected from an adult who was a healthcare worker with PCR-confirmed SARS-CoV-2 infection or an uninfected control (not recorded which).

The CDR3 loop reads CATSDAPRTQYF. The DNA of the CDR3 is TGTGCCACCAGTGATGCCCCCCGTACGCAGTATTTT. This chain links TRBV24-1 with TRBJ2-3; no firm D call. This CDR3 has 12 residues. V was trimmed by 3 bases and J by 8 bases, leaving 8 bases between them. Germline V gives CDR1 KGHDR, CDR2 SFDVKD.